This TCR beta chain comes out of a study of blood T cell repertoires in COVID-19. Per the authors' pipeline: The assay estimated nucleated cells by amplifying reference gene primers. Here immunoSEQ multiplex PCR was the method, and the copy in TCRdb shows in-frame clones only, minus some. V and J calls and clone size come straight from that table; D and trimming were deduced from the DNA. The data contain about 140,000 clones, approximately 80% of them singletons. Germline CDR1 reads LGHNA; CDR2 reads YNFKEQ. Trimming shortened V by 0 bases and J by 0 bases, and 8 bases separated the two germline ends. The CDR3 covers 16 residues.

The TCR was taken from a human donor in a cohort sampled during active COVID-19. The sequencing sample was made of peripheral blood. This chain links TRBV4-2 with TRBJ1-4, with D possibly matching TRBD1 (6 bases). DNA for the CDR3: TGTGCCAGCAGCCAAGAAGGGACATCAACTAATGAAAAACTGTTTTTT. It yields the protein CASSQEGTSTNEKLFF.